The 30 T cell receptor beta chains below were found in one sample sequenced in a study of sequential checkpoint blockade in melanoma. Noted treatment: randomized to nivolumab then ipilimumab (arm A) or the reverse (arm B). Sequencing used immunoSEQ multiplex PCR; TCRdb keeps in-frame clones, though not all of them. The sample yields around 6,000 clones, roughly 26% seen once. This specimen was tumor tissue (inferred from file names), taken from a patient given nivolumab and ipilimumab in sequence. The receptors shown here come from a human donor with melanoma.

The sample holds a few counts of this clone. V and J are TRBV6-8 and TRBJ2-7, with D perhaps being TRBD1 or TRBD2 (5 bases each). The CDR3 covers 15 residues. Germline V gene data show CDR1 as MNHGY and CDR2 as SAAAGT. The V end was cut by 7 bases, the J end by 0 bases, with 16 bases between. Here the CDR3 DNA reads TGTGCCAGCAACCCTGGGGCGGGTAGCTCCTACGAGCAGTACTTC. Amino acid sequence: CASNPGAGSSYEQYF.

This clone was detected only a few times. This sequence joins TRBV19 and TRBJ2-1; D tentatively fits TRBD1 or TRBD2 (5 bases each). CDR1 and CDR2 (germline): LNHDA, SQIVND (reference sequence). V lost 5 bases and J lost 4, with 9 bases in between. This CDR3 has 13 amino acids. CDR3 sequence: CASSPGRYNEQFF. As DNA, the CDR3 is TGTGCCAGTAGTCCGGGACGGTACAATGAGCAGTTCTTC. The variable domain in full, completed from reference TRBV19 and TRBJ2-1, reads DGGITQSPKYLFRKEGQNVTLSCEQNLNHDAMYWYRQDPGQGLRLIYYSQIVNDFQKGDIAEGYSVSREKKESFPLTVTSAQKNPTAFYLCASSPGRYNEQFFGPGTRLTVL.

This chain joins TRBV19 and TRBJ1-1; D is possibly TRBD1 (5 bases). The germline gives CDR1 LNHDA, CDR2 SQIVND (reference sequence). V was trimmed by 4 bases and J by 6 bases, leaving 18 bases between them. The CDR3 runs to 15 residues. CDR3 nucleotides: TGTGCCAGTAGTACGGCATGGGGGATAGGCGCTGAAGCTTTCTTT. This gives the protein CASSTAWGIGAEAFF. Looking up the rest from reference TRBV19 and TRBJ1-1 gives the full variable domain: DGGITQSPKYLFRKEGQNVTLSCEQNLNHDAMYWYRQDPGQGLRLIYYSQIVNDFQKGDIAEGYSVSREKKESFPLTVTSAQKNPTAFYLCASSTAWGIGAEAFFGQGTRLTVV.

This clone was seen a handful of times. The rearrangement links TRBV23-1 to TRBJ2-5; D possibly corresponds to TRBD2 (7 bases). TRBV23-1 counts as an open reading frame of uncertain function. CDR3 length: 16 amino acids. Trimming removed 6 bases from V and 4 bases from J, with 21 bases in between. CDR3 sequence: CASSQDVGGGVETQYF. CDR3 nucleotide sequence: TGCGCCAGCAGCCAAGATGTAGGAGGGGGGGTAGAGACCCAGTACTTC.

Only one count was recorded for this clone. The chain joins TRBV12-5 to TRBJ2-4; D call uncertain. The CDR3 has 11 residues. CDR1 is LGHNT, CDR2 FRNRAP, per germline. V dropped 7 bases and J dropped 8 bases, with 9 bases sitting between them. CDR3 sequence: CASATRYIQYF. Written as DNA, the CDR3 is TGTGCTAGTGCAACTCGGTACATTCAGTACTTC.

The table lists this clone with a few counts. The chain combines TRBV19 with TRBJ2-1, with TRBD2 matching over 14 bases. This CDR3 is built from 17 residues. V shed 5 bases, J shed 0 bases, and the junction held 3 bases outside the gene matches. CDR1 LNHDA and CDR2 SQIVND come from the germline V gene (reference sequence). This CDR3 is CASSLGTSGSSYNEQFF. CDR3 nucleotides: TGTGCCAGTAGTCTCGGGACTAGCGGGAGCTCCTACAATGAGCAGTTCTTC.

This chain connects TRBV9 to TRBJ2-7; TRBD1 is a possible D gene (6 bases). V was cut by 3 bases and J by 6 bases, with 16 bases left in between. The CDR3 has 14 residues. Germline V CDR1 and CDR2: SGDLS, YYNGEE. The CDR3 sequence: CASSEGELVIEQYF. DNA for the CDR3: TGTGCCAGCAGCGAGGGGGAACTAGTAATCGAGCAGTACTTC.

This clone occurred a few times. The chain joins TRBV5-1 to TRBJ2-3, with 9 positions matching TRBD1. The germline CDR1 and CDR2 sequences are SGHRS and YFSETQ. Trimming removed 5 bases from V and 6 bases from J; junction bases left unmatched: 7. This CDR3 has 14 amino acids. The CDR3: CASRSDRGYDTQYF. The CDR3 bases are TGCGCCAGCAGGTCGGACAGGGGATATGATACGCAGTATTTT.

CDR3 residues: CSVPPTSSYNEQFF. In DNA, the CDR3 is TGCAGCGTCCCACCCACCAGCTCCTACAATGAGCAGTTCTTC. The chain carries TRBV29-1 and TRBJ2-1; no clear D gene. The CDR3 consists of 14 residues. Germline V CDR1 and CDR2: SQVTM, ANQGSEA. Trimming took 6 bases from V and 0 from J, leaving 12 bases between them.

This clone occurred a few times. For the CDR3, the DNA is TGTGCCAGCAGTCCTAGCAGATCGTTCCATGAGCAGTTCTTC. It specifies CASSPSRSFHEQFF. The chain employs TRBV11-3 and TRBJ2-1; possibly TRBD2 for D (5 bases). Looked up from germline, CDR1 is SGHNT and CDR2 is YENEEA. Trimming stripped 6 bases from V and 8 bases from J, with 17 bases between. This CDR3 region has 14 residues.

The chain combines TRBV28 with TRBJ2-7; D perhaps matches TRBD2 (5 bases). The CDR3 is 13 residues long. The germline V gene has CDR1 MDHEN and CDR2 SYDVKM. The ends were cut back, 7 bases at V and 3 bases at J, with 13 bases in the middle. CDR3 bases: TGTGCCAGCACCATCGATCGGGGCTACGAGCAGTACTTC. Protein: CASTIDRGYEQYF.

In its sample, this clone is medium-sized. The CDR3: CAWSVIERFSTDTQYF. The CDR3 coding sequence is TGTGCCTGGAGTGTTATCGAGAGGTTTTCGACAGATACGCAGTATTTT. The chain couples TRBV30 to TRBJ2-3, with D uncertain. The CDR3 loop spans 16 amino acids. V was shortened by 0 bases and J by 3 bases, with 16 bases between the two germline ends. Germline values: CDR1 GTSNPN, CDR2 SVGIG (reference sequence).

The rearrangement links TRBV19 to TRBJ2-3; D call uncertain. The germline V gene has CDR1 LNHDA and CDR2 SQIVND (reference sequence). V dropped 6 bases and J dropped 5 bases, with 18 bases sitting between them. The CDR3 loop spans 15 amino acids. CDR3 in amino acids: CASSPARRNGDTQYF. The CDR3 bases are TGTGCCAGTAGCCCAGCGAGGCGTAACGGAGATACGCAGTATTTT.

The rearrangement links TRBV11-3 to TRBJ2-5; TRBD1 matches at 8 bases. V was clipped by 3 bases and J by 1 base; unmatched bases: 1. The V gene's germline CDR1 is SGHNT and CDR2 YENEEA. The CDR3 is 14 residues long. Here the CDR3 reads CASSLTGAQETQYF. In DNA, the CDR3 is TGTGCCAGCAGCTTGACAGGGGCCCAAGAGACCCAGTACTTC.

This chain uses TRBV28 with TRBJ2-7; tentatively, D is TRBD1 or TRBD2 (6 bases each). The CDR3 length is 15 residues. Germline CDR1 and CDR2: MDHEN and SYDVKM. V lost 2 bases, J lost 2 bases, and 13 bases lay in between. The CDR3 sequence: CASSLPGAIAYEQYF. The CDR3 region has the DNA TGTGCCAGCAGTTTACCGGGGGCTATCGCCTACGAGCAGTACTTC.

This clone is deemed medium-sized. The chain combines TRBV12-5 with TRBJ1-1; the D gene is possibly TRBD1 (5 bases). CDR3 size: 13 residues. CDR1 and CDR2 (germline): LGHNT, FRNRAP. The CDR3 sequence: CASHRDLNTEAFF. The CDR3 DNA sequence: TGTGCCAGCCATAGGGACTTGAACACTGAAGCTTTCTTT.

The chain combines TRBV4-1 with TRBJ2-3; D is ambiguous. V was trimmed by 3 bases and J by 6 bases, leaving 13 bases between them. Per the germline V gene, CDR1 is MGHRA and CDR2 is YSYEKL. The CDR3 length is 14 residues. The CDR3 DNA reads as TGCGCCAGCAGCCAGATAGTAGGACGGGATACGCAGTATTTT. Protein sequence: CASSQIVGRDTQYF.

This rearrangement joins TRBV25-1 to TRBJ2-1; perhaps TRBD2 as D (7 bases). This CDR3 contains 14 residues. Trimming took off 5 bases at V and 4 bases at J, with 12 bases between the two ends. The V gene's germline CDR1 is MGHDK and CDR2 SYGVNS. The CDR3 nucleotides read TGTGCCAGCAGTTTAGGGGGGGCGTACAATGAGCAGTTCTTC. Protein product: CASSLGGAYNEQFF.

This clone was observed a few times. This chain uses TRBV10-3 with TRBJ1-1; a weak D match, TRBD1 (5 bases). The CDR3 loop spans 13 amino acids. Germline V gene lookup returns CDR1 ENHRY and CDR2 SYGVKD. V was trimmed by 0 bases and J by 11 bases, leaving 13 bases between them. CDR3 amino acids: CAISESGAGRAFF. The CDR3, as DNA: TGTGCCATCAGTGAGTCCGGGGCAGGGCGGGCTTTCTTT.

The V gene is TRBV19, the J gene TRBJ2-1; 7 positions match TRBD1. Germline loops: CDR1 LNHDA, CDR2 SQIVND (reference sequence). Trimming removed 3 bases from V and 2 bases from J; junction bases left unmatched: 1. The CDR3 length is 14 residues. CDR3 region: CASSMGTAYNEQFF. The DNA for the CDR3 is TGTGCCAGTAGTATGGGGACAGCCTACAATGAGCAGTTCTTC.

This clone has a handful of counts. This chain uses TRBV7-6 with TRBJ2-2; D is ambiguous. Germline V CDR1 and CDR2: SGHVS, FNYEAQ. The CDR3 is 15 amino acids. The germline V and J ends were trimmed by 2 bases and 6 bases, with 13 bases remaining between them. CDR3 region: CASSLFVAAPGELFF. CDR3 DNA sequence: TGTGCCAGCAGCTTATTTGTTGCGGCTCCCGGGGAGCTGTTTTTT.

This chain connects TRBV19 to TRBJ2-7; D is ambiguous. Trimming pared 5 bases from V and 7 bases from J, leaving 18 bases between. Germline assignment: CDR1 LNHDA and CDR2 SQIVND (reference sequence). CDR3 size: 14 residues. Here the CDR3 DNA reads TGTGCCAGTAGTGCAATAGCAAGGGCGAGGGAGCAGTACTTC. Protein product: CASSAIARAREQYF.

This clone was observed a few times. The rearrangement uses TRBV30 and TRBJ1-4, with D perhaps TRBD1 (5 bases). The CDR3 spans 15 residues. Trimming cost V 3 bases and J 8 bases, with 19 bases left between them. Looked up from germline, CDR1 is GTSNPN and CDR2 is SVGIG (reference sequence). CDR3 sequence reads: CAWSPQVTAGEKLFF. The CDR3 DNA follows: TGTGCCTGGAGCCCTCAGGTGACAGCTGGCGAAAAACTGTTTTTT.

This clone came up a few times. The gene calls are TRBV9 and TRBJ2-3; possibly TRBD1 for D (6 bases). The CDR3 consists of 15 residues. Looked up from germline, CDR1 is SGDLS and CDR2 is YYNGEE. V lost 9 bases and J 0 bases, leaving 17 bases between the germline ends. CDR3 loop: CATQGSGSSTDTQYF. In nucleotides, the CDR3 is TGTGCCACCCAGGGGTCGGGATCTAGCACAGATACGCAGTATTTT.

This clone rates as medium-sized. The CDR3 here is CASSGGEPFGNQPQHF. The DNA of the CDR3 is TGTGCCAGCAGCGGGGGGGAGCCTTTTGGCAATCAGCCCCAGCATTTT. The chain couples TRBV11-3 to TRBJ1-5; D is possibly TRBD1 (5 bases). V was cut by 5 bases and J by 2 bases, with 16 bases left in between. Germline CDR1 and CDR2: SGHNT and YENEEA. The CDR3 spans 16 residues.

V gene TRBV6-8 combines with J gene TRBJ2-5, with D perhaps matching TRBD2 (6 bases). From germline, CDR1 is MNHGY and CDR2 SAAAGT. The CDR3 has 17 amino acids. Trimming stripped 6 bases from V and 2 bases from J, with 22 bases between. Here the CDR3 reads CASSPEVAEVLQETQYF. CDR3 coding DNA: TGTGCCAGCAGCCCAGAGGTAGCGGAGGTTTTACAAGAGACCCAGTACTTC.

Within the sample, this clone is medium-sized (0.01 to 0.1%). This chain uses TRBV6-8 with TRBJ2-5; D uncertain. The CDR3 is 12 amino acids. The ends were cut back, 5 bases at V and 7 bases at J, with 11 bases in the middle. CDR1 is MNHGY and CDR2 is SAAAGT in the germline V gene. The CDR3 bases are TGTGCCAGCAGTCCTACTGAAGGGACCCAGTACTTC. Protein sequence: CASSPTEGTQYF.

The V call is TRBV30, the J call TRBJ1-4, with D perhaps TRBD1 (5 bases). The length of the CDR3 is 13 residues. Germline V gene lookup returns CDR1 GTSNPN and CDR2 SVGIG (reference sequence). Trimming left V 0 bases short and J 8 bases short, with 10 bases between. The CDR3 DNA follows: TGTGCCTGGAGTGTAAAAGGGGTCGAAAAACTGTTTTTT. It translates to CAWSVKGVEKLFF.

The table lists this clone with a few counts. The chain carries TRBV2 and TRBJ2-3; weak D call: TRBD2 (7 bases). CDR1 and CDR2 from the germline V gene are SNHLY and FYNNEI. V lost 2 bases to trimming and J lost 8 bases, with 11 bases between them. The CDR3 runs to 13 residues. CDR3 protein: CASSESGEGTQYF. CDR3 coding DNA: TGTGCCAGCAGTGAATCAGGGGAGGGTACGCAGTATTTT.

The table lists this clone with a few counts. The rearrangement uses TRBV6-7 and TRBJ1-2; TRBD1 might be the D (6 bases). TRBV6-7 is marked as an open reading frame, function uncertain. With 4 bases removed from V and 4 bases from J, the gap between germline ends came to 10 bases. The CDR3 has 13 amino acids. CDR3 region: CASSSGTRYGYTF. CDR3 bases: TGTGCCAGCAGTTCCGGGACACGCTATGGCTACACCTTC.